A selection of T cell receptor beta chains follows, all from one sample in a study of OX40 agonist ivuxolimab in advanced cancers. Some clones are missing from TCRdb's copy, which holds only in-frame ones; the method was immunoSEQ multiplex PCR. Among around 86,000 clones, about 93% were seen once, and the ten largest hold 13% to 15%. Specimen: CD4+ or CD8+ T cells sorted from blood, collected in a trial of the OX40 agonist ivuxolimab. The receptor set was obtained from an adult with an advanced solid tumor such as melanoma, head and neck, liver or kidney cancer. Each CDR3 is given with its conserved first and last residue. The D gene is left open where the match is weak. Clone sizes are given selectively: once, few, many, or a class where the clone is expanded.

>TRBJ2-1|once|TRBV4-2|.
TGTGCCAGCAGCCAAGATCAAGGGAGCTCCTACAATGAGCAGTTCTTC
CASSQDQGSSYNEQFF
>TRBJ2-7|once|TRBV5-7|.
TGTGCCAGCAGCTATATTGGATATCAGCGGTACTTC
CASSYIGYQRYF
>TRBJ2-1|.|TRBV7-2|.
TGTGCCAGCAGCTACCGTTGGGGGATAGAGAATGAGCAGTTCTTC
CASSYRWGIENEQFF
>TRBJ1-1|.|TRBV5-1|.
TGCGCCAGCAGCTTGAGTTCGGGTGGGGGCACTGAAGCTTTCTTT
CASSLSSGGGTEAFF
>TRBJ1-5|.|TRBV15|TRBD1
TGTGCCACCACCCGAGGGGCAGGGGGGGGTCAGCCCCAGCATTTT
CATTRGAGGGQPQHF
>TRBJ2-7|.|TRBV4-3|.
TGCGCCAGCAGCCAAGATAGCCACAGGGGACTTTCCTACGAGCAGTACTTC
CASSQDSHRGLSYEQYF
>TRBJ1-5|.|TRBV7-8|.
TGTGCCAGCAGCTTAGGTCTCGCAGGCCCGACTCGGCCCCAGCATTTT
CASSLGLAGPTRPQHF
>TRBJ1-4|.|TRBV7-9|TRBD1
TGTGCCAGCAGCTTACAGGGGGCCTTTGAAAAACTGTTTTTT
CASSLQGAFEKLFF
>TRBJ2-5|.|TRBV7-3|TRBD1
TGTGCCAGCAGCTCTCGGACAGGGGGCGTGGGGTACCAAGAGACCCAGTACTTC
CASSSRTGGVGYQETQYF
>TRBJ2-7|.|TRBV6-1|TRBD1
TGTGCCAGCAGTTTTGGGACAGGCTTCCCCTACGAGCAGTACTTC
CASSFGTGFPYEQYF
>TRBJ2-1|.|TRBV6-5|.
TGTGCCAGCAGTTACTCGTCCTACAATGAGCAGTTCTTC
CASSYSSYNEQFF
>TRBJ2-7|.|TRBV4-1|TRBD1
TGCGCCAGCAGCCAAGGGGAGACAGGGGGCTACGAGCAGTACTTC
CASSQGETGGYEQYF
>TRBJ2-7|.|TRBV4-1|TRBD1
TGCGCCAGCAGTCTACCGGGACAGGGTGACGAGCAGTACTTC
CASSLPGQGDEQYF